These 26 T cell receptor beta chains came from one sample sequenced in a study of cytomegalovirus exposure and HLA in healthy donors (dated by TCRdb to 2016 to 2017). The protocol used for the library was the immunoSEQ multiplex PCR assay. The multiplex PCR relied on a mix of 60 forward primers for TCR Vbeta segments and 13 reverse primers for TCR Jbeta segments. TCRdb's version of the immuneACCESS table is confined to in-frame rearrangements and falls short of the full clone set. An unresolved V gene accounts for under half of the shortfall where checked; the remainder is of unknown origin. The sample records approximately 200,000 clones, about four fifths of which are singletons. Jointly, the top ten make up about 6% of the sample. The material sequenced was PBMCs. These TCRs come from a woman aged 30 to 39 in good health and CMV-seropositive.

In DNA form, the CDR3 reads TGCGCCAGCAGCTTCCGGGACAGGGGGGTCTTGGAGACCCAGTACTTC. Its translation: CASSFRDRGVLETQYF. The rearrangement links TRBV5-1 to TRBJ2-5; 11 positions agree with TRBD1. The CDR3 length is 16 residues. The V segment lost 2 bases and the J segment 5 bases; nucleotides outside the gene matches: 8. Germline-derived CDR1 and CDR2 are SGHRS and YFSETQ.

The gene calls are TRBV2 and TRBJ2-2; 8 positions match TRBD1. The CDR3 sequence is 15 residues long. CDR1 SNHLY and CDR2 FYNNEI come from the germline V gene. V was clipped by 8 bases and J by 5 bases; unmatched bases: 10. CDR3 nucleotides: TGTGCCAGCGGGACAGGCGTCGCCGGAACCGGGGAGCTGTTTTTT. Encoded protein: CASGTGVAGTGELFF.

This clone was counted a single time. V and J are TRBV7-8 and TRBJ2-1, with 10 nucleotides matching TRBD2. Trimming at V came to 5 bases and at J to 5 bases, leaving 6 bases not matched to a gene. Germline loops: CDR1 SGHVS, CDR2 FQNEAQ. This CDR3 is built from 15 residues. CDR3 sequence reads: CASSHLAGADNEQFF. The DNA for the CDR3 is TGTGCCAGCAGCCATCTAGCGGGAGCTGACAATGAGCAGTTCTTC.

V and J are TRBV10-3 and TRBJ1-1, with TRBD1 identical over 10 bases. J was trimmed by 6 bases and V by 0 bases; bases with no gene match: 1. Per the germline V gene, CDR1 is ENHRY and CDR2 is SYGVKD. There are 14 residues in the CDR3. For the CDR3, the DNA is TGTGCCATCAGTGAGTCGGGGACAGGGGCTGAAGCTTTCTTT. It yields the protein CAISESGTGAEAFF.

Points on this clone: Germline is not matched at one junction end, which may reflect a read error. The J gene is TRBJ1-4, the V gene TRBV10-3, with 8 bases fitting TRBD1. The CDR3 runs 13 residues. Germline lookup yields CDR1 ENHRY and CDR2 SYGVKD. This chain's CDR3 is CAISDLPGQGLIW. CDR3 DNA: TGTGCCATCAGTGACCTACCCGGACAGGGCCTGATATGG.

This sequence joins TRBV14 and TRBJ2-3; D ambiguous. The CDR3 is 12 amino acids. The germline CDR1 and CDR2 sequences are SGHDN and FVKESK. Trimming pared 2 bases from V and 7 bases from J, leaving 7 bases between. The CDR3 protein is CASSQNTNTQYF. The CDR3 DNA is TGTGCCAGCAGCCAAAATACAAATACGCAGTATTTT.

The chain links TRBV9 to TRBJ1-1, with D hard to call. Per the germline V gene, CDR1 is SGDLS and CDR2 is YYNGEE. The CDR3 loop spans 12 amino acids. The V and J ends lost 0 bases and 7 bases respectively, with 7 bases between them. The CDR3 is CASSVAANEAFF. For the CDR3, the DNA is TGTGCCAGCAGCGTAGCTGCGAATGAAGCTTTCTTT.

Written as DNA, the CDR3 is TGTGCCAGCAGTATAGGGGTGCGGGAGCAGTTCTTC. Its translation: CASSIGVREQFF. The chain joins TRBV25-1 to TRBJ2-1, with D perhaps matching TRBD1 (5 bases). The CDR3 consists of 12 residues. The ends were cut back, 5 bases at V and 10 bases at J, with 12 bases in the middle. From germline, CDR1 is MGHDK and CDR2 SYGVNS.

V gene TRBV28 combines with J gene TRBJ1-2, with 8 nucleotides matching TRBD1. Germline CDR1 and CDR2: MDHEN and SYDVKM. With V trimmed by 8 bases and J by 8 bases, 19 bases remained unmatched. The CDR3 consists of 16 residues. CDR3: CASLPLWDRSRGGYTF. As DNA, the CDR3 is TGTGCCAGCCTCCCCTTGTGGGACAGGAGCCGGGGGGGCTACACCTTC.

CDR3 protein: CASSLGASGVQETQYF. CDR3 DNA sequence: TGTGCCAGCAGCTTAGGAGCCAGCGGAGTCCAAGAGACCCAGTACTTC. The J gene is TRBJ2-5, the V gene TRBV7-6; D might be TRBD2 (5 bases). V shed 1 base and J shed 1 base, with 13 bases lying between them. Germline V gene data show CDR1 as SGHVS and CDR2 as FNYEAQ. This CDR3 is 16 amino acids long.

J is TRBJ1-5 and V is TRBV18; no definite D call. From germline, CDR1 is KGHSH and CDR2 LQKENI. The CDR3 runs 16 residues. V was cut by 3 bases and J by 0 bases, with 12 bases left in between. The CDR3 is CASSPDSQYSNQPQHF. CDR3 bases: TGTGCCAGCTCACCGGATTCACAGTATAGCAATCAGCCCCAGCATTTT.

The chain links TRBV5-6 to TRBJ2-5; D remains unclear. Trimming took 1 base from V and 4 from J, leaving 11 bases between them. The germline V gene encodes CDR1 SGHDT and CDR2 YYEEEE. The CDR3 is made up of 14 amino acids. The CDR3: CASSLRSTIETQYF. The CDR3 DNA reads TGTGCCAGCAGCTTGCGGTCTACCATAGAGACCCAGTACTTC. The whole variable domain, remainder taken from reference TRBV5-6 and TRBJ2-5, is DAGVTQSPTHLIKTRGQQVTLRCSPKSGHDTVSWYQQALGQGPQFIFQYYEEEERQRGNFPDRFSGHQFPNYSSELNVNALLLGDSALYLCASSLRSTIETQYFGPGTRLLVL.

The V and J genes are TRBV27 and TRBJ2-3; no reliable D call. The CDR3 length is 16 residues. Germline V gives CDR1 MNHEY, CDR2 SMNVEV (reference sequence). V was clipped by 1 base and J by 6 bases, with 17 bases between them. CDR3 DNA: TGTGCCAGCAGTTTATGGCCAGGCGCTGATTTCGATACGCAGTATTTT. This encodes CASSLWPGADFDTQYF.

CDR3 region: CASSSILAGVNTGELFF. In DNA form, the CDR3 reads TGCGCCAGCAGCTCAATTCTAGCGGGAGTTAATACCGGGGAGCTGTTTTTT. The chain joins TRBV5-1 to TRBJ2-2, with 10 bases fitting TRBD2. CDR3 size: 17 residues. Germline assignment: CDR1 SGHRS and CDR2 YFSETQ. V shed 3 bases, J shed 5 bases, and the junction held 10 bases outside the gene matches.

This clone has more than one count but fewer than ten. V gene TRBV5-6 combines with J gene TRBJ2-1; TRBD2 matches at 13 bases. Germline-derived CDR1 and CDR2 are SGHDT and YYEEEE. J was trimmed by 7 bases and V by 3 bases; bases with no gene match: 4. The CDR3 totals 15 residues. The CDR3 DNA is TGTGCCAGCAGCTCTACTAGCGGGAGGGCGAATGAGCAGTTCTTC. Its translation: CASSSTSGRANEQFF.

The V call is TRBV6-1, the J call TRBJ1-5, with D perhaps TRBD1 (5 bases). Per germline, CDR1 MNHNS and CDR2 SASEGT. V shed 3 bases and J shed 2 bases, with 14 bases lying between them. This CDR3 spans 16 amino acids. The CDR3 DNA reads as TGTGCCAGCAGTGACATAGGGGCGATGGGCAATCAGCCCCAGCATTTT. It is translated as CASSDIGAMGNQPQHF.

This clone was seen once. The chain combines TRBV2 with TRBJ2-4; 7 positions match TRBD1. This CDR3 spans 16 amino acids. CDR1 and CDR2 (germline): SNHLY, FYNNEI. V lost 3 bases to trimming and J lost 0 bases; unmatched junction nucleotides: 5. The CDR3 is CASSDSTGVAKNIQYF. The DNA of the CDR3 is TGTGCCAGCAGTGATAGTACAGGGGTAGCCAAAAACATTCAGTACTTC. The complete variable domain, with remaining parts taken from reference TRBV2 and TRBJ2-4, reads EPEVTQTPSHQVTQMGQEVILRCVPISNHLYFYWYRQILGQKVEFLVSFYNNEISEKSEIFDDQFSVERPDGSNFTLKIRSTKLEDSAMYFCASSDSTGVAKNIQYFGAGTRLSVL.

The chain employs TRBV4-2 and TRBJ1-5, with 10 positions matching TRBD1. After removal of 1 base from V and 5 bases from J, the junction contained 2 bases not matched to a gene. The germline gives CDR1 LGHNA, CDR2 YNFKEQ. This CDR3 is 15 amino acids long. CDR3 in DNA: TGTGCCAGCAGCCAAGGGACAGGGGGGCATCAGCCCCAGCATTTT. This gives the protein CASSQGTGGHQPQHF.

The chain combines TRBV7-2 with TRBJ1-3; D call uncertain. The CDR3 spans 16 residues. CDR1 SGHTA and CDR2 FQGNSA come from the germline V gene. Trimming shortened V by 2 bases and J by 0 bases, and 11 bases separated the two germline ends. The CDR3 is CASSLIGPSSGNTIYF. As DNA, the CDR3 is TGTGCCAGCAGCTTAATTGGGCCTTCCTCTGGAAACACCATATATTTT.

The gene calls are TRBV28 and TRBJ1-2; 12 nucleotides line up with TRBD1. Germline CDR1 is MDHEN and CDR2 is SYDVKM. CDR3 length: 18 residues. J gave up 4 bases and V 5 bases, and 14 bases lay outside the gene matches. The CDR3 here is CASSSYGTGGPGGYGYTF. CDR3 coding DNA: TGTGCCAGCAGTAGCTACGGGACAGGGGGCCCCGGAGGCTATGGCTACACCTTC.

The chain combines TRBV14 with TRBJ1-5; D is possibly TRBD1 (6 bases). There are 19 residues in the CDR3. Trimming pared 6 bases from V and 1 base from J, leaving 25 bases between. The germline V gene has CDR1 SGHDN and CDR2 FVKESK. The CDR3 DNA reads TGTGCCAGCAGTTCATCCGAGGACAGTCCAAGGAGGAGCAATCAGCCCCAGCATTTT. It codes for CASSSSEDSPRRSNQPQHF.

The J gene is TRBJ2-7, the V gene TRBV10-1; tentatively, D is TRBD2 (6 bases). This CDR3 is 14 amino acids long. The V end lost 7 bases, the J end lost 2 bases, and 15 bases lay between the germline ends. Germline-derived CDR1 and CDR2 are WNHNN and SYGVQD (reference sequence). The chain's CDR3 is CASNSGEPTYEQYF. CDR3 bases: TGCGCCAGCAATTCGGGGGAACCAACCTACGAGCAGTACTTC.

The rearrangement joins TRBV18 to TRBJ1-1; 7 nucleotides agree with TRBD1. With 4 bases clipped from V and 1 base from J, the junction kept 6 bases outside the gene matches. Germline V gene lookup returns CDR1 KGHSH and CDR2 LQKENI. The CDR3 has 15 residues. CDR3 in DNA: TGTGCCAGCTCACGATACCGGGACAGGAACACTGAAGCTTTCTTT. It encodes CASSRYRDRNTEAFF.

The chain carries TRBV5-1 and TRBJ2-3, with 15 bases fitting TRBD2. In germline, CDR1 is SGHRS, CDR2 YFSETQ. Trimming at V came to 3 bases and at J to 4 bases, leaving 6 bases not matched to a gene. This CDR3 has 17 residues. CDR3 sequence: CASSSGLAGGPADTQYF. In DNA, the CDR3 is TGCGCCAGCAGCTCCGGACTAGCGGGAGGGCCGGCAGATACGCAGTATTTT.

The chain employs TRBV6-6 and TRBJ2-1; D is perhaps TRBD1 (6 bases). CDR1 is MNHNY, CDR2 SVGAGI, per germline (reference sequence). The CDR3 runs 15 residues. V lost 5 bases and J lost 8, with 19 bases in between. CDR3 loop: CASSPVGQGSYEQFF. CDR3 in DNA: TGTGCCAGCAGTCCGGTGGGGCAGGGGTCGTATGAGCAGTTCTTC.

A word on this clone: A much more abundant neighbour one base away suggests this may be a read error. The rearrangement links TRBV11-3 to TRBJ2-3; D may be TRBD2 (6 bases). CDR1 is SGHNT and CDR2 is YENEEA in the germline V gene. CDR3 length: 15 residues. Trimming shortened V by 0 bases and J by 1 base, and 8 bases separated the two germline ends. Here the CDR3 DNA reads TGTGCCAGCAGCTTAGACGGCGGGGGCACAGATACGCAGTATTTT. Protein product: CASSLDGGGTDTQYF.